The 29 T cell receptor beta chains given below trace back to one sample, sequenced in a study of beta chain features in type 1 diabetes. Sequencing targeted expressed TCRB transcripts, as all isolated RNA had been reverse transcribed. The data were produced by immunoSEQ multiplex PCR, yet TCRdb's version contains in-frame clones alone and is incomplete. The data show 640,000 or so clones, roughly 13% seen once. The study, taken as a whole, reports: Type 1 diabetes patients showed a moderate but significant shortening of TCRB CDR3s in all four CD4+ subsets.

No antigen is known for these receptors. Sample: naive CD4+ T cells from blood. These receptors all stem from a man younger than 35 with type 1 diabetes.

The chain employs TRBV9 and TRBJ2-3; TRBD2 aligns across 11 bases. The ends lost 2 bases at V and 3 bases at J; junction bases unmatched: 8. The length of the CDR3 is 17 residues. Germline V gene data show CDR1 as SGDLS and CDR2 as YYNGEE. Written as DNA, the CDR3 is TGTGCCAGCAGCGTGAGCGGGACTAGCGGTGCGACAGATACGCAGTATTTT. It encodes CASSVSGTSGATDTQYF. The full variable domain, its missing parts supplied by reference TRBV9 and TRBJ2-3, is DSGVTQTPKHLITATGQRVTLRCSPRSGDLSVYWYQQSLDQGLQFLIQYYNGEERAKGNILERFSAQQFPDLHSELNLSSLELGDSALYFCASSVSGTSGATDTQYFGPGTRLTVL.

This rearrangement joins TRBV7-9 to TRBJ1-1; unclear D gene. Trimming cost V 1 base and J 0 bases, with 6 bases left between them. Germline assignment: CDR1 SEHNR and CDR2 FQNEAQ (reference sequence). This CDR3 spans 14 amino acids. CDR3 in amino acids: CASSLDTVNTEAFF. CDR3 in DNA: TGTGCCAGCAGCTTAGATACGGTGAACACTGAAGCTTTCTTT.

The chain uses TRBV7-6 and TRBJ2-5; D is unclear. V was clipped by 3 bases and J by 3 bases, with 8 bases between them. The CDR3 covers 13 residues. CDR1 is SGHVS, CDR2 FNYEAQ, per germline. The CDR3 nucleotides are TGTGCCAGCAGCTTCTTGACGGAAGAGACCCAGTACTTC. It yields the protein CASSFLTEETQYF.

The CDR3 loop reads CASSVRLAADTQYF. The CDR3 DNA follows: TGTGCCAGCAGTGTGAGGCTAGCCGCAGATACGCAGTATTTT. V and J are TRBV2 and TRBJ2-3; a weak D match, TRBD2 (5 bases). The ends were cut back, 4 bases at V and 4 bases at J, with 12 bases in the middle. Germline loops: CDR1 SNHLY, CDR2 FYNNEI. The CDR3 is made up of 14 amino acids.

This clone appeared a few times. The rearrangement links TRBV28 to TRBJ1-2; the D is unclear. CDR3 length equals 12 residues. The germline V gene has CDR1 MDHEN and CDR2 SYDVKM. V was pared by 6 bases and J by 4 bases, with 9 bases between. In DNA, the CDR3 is TGTGCCAGCAGCACGCAATTCTATGGCTACACCTTC. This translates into CASSTQFYGYTF.

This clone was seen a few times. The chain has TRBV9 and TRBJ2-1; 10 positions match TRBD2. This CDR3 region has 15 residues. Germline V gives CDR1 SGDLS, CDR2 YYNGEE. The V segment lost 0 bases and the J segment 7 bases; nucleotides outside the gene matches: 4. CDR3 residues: CASSVAWTSGNEQFF. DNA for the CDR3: TGTGCCAGCAGCGTAGCCTGGACTAGCGGAAATGAGCAGTTCTTC. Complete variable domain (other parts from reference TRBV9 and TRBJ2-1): DSGVTQTPKHLITATGQRVTLRCSPRSGDLSVYWYQQSLDQGLQFLIQYYNGEERAKGNILERFSAQQFPDLHSELNLSSLELGDSALYFCASSVAWTSGNEQFFGPGTRLTVL.

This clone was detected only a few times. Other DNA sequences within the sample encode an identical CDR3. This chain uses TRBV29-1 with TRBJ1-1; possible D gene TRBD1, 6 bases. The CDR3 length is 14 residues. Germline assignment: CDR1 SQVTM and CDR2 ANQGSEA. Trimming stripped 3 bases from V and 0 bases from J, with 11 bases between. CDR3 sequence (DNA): TGCAGCGTTGAGAGGACAGTGATGAACACTGAAGCTTTCTTT. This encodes CSVERTVMNTEAFF.

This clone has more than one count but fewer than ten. The CDR3 DNA reads TGTGCCATCAGTGAGTCAAAGGGTGTCGGCGAGCAGTACTTC. Translating it yields CAISESKGVGEQYF. V usage is TRBV10-3 and J usage is TRBJ2-7; D ambiguous. Trimming pared 0 bases from V and 6 bases from J, leaving 12 bases between. The germline CDR1 and CDR2 sequences are ENHRY and SYGVKD. The CDR3 covers 14 residues.

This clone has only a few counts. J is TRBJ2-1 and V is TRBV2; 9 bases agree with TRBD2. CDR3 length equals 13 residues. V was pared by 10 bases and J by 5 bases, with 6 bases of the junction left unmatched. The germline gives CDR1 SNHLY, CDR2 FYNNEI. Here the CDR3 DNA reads TGTGCCACGGGGACTAGCCTAAACAATGAGCAGTTCTTC. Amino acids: CATGTSLNNEQFF.

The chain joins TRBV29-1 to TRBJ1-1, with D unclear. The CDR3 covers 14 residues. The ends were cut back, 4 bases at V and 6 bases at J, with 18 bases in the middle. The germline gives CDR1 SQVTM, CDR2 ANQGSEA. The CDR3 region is CSVAGVRRDAEAFF. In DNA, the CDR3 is TGCAGCGTTGCTGGTGTTAGAAGGGATGCTGAAGCTTTCTTT.

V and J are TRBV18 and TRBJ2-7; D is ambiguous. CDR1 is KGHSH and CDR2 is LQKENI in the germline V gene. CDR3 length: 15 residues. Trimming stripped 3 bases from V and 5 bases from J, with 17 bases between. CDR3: CASSPDQAELDEQYF. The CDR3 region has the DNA TGTGCCAGCTCACCTGATCAAGCAGAGCTCGACGAGCAGTACTTC. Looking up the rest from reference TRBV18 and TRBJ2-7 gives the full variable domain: NAGVMQNPRHLVRRRGQEARLRCSPMKGHSHVYWYRQLPEEGLKFMVYLQKENIIDESGMPKERFSAEFPKEGPSILRIQQVVRGDSAAYFCASSPDQAELDEQYFGPGTRLTVT.

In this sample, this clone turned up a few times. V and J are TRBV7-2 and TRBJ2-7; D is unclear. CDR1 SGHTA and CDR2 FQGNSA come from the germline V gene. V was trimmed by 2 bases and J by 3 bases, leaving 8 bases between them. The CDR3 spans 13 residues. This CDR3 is CASSLSHGYEQYF. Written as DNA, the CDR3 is TGTGCCAGCAGCTTATCTCACGGCTACGAGCAGTACTTC. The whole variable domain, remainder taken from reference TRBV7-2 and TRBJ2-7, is GAGVSQSPSNKVTEKGKDVELRCDPISGHTALYWYRQSLGQGLEFLIYFQGNSAPDKSGLPSDRFSAERTGGSVSTLTIQRTQQEDSAVYLCASSLSHGYEQYFGPGTRLTVT.

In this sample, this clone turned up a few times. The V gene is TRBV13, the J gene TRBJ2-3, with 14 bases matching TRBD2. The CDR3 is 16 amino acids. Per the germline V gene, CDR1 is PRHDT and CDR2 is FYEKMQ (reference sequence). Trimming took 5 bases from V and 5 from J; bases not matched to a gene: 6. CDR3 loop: CASSPRLAGGLDTQYF. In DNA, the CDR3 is TGTGCCAGCAGCCCAAGACTAGCGGGGGGGTTAGATACGCAGTATTTT. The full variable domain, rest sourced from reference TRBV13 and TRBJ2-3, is AAGVIQSPRHLIKEKRETATLKCYPIPRHDTVYWYQQGPGQDPQFLISFYEKMQSDKGSIPDRFSAQQFSDYHSELNMSSLELGDSALYFCASSPRLAGGLDTQYFGPGTRLTVL.

The CDR3 loop is CASSQGRVSGYTF. For the CDR3, the DNA is TGTGCCAGCAGCCAAGGCAGGGTGTCTGGCTACACCTTC. The V call is TRBV14, the J call TRBJ1-2; a possible D gene is TRBD1 (5 bases). The CDR3 sequence is 13 residues long. With 1 base removed from V and 7 bases from J, the gap between germline ends came to 10 bases. CDR1 and CDR2 (germline): SGHDN, FVKESK.

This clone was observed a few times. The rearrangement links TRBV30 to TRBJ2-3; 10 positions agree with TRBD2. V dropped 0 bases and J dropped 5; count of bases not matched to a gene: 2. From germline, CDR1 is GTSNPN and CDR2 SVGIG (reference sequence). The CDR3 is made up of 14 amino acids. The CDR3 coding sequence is TGTGCCTGGAGTGTCGCTAGCGGGAGAGATACGCAGTATTTT. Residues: CAWSVASGRDTQYF.

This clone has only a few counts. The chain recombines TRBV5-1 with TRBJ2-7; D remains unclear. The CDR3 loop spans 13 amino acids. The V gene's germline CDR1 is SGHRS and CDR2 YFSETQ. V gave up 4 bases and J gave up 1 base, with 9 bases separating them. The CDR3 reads CASSPPGSYEQYF. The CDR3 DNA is TGCGCCAGCAGCCCCCCGGGTTCCTACGAGCAGTACTTC. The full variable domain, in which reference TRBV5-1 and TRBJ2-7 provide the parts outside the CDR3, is KAGVTQTPRYLIKTRGQQVTLSCSPISGHRSVSWYQQTPGQGLQFLFEYFSETQRNKGNFPGRFSGRQFSNSRSEMNVSTLELGDSALYLCASSPPGSYEQYFGPGTRLTVT.

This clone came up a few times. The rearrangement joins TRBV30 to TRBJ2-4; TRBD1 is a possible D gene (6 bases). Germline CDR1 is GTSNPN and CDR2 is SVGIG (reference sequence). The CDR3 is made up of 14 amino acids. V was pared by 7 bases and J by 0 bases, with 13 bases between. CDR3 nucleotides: TGTGCCTCCTCCCAGGGGCTAGCCAAAAACATTCAGTACTTC. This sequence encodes CASSQGLAKNIQYF.

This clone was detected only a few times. The CDR3 loop is CASTSTRQETQYF. CDR3 nucleotides: TGTGCCAGCACCTCAACACGCCAAGAGACCCAGTACTTC. The V gene is TRBV7-9, the J gene TRBJ2-5; D unresolved. The V end lost 7 bases, the J end lost 1 base, and 10 bases lay between the germline ends. This CDR3 has 13 residues. Germline loops: CDR1 SEHNR, CDR2 FQNEAQ (reference sequence).

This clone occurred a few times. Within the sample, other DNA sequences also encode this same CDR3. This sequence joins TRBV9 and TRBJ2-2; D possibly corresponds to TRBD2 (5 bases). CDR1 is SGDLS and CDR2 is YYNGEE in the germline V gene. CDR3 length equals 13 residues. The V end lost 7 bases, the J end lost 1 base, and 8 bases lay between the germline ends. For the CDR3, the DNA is TGTGCCAGCGGACGGGGGAACACCGGGGAGCTGTTTTTT. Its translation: CASGRGNTGELFF. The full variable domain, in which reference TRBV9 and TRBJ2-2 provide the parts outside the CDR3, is DSGVTQTPKHLITATGQRVTLRCSPRSGDLSVYWYQQSLDQGLQFLIQYYNGEERAKGNILERFSAQQFPDLHSELNLSSLELGDSALYFCASGRGNTGELFFGEGSRLTVL.

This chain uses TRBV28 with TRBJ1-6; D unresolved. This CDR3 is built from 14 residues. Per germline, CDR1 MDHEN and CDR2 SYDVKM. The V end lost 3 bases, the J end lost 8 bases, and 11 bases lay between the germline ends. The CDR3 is CASSFRLRDSPLHF. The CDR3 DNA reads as TGTGCCAGCAGTTTTCGGTTGCGGGATTCACCCCTCCACTTT.

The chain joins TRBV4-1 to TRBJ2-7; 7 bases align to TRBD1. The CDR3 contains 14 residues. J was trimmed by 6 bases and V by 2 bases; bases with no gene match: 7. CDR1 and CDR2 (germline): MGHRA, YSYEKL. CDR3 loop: CASSQPLDRAEQYF. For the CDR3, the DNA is TGCGCCAGCAGCCAACCCCTTGACAGGGCCGAGCAGTACTTC.

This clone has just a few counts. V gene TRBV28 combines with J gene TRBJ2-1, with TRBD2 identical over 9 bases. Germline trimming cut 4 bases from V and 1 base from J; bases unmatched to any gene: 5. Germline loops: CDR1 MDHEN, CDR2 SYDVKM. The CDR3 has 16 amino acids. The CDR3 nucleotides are TGTGCCAGCAGTTCGATAGCGGGGGCTTCCTACAATGAGCAGTTCTTC. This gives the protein CASSSIAGASYNEQFF.

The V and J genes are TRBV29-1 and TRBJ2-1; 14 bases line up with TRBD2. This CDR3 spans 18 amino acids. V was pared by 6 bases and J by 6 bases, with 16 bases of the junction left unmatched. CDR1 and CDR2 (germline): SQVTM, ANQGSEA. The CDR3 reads CSVSGTSGGDYGGNEQFF. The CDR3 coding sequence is TGCAGCGTGTCCGGGACTAGCGGGGGAGACTACGGGGGCAATGAGCAGTTCTTC.

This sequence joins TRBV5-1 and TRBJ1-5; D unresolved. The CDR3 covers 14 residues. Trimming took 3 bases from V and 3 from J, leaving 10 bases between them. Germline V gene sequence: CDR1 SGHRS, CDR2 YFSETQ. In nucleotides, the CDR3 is TGCGCCAGCAGCTCGGACGGCGCCAATCAGCCCCAGCATTTT. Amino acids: CASSSDGANQPQHF.

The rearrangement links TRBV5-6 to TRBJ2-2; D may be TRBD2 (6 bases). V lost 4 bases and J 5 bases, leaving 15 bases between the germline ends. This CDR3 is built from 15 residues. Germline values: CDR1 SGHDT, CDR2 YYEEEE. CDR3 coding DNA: TGTGCCAGCAGCCACGGGCCCCGGGGGACCGGGGAGCTGTTTTTT. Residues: CASSHGPRGTGELFF.

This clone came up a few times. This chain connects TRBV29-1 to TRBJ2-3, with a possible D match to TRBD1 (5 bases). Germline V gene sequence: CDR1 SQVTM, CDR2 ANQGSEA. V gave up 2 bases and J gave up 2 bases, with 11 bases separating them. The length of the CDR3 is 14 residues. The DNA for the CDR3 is TGCAGCGTTGAAAGTCCGGACATCACAGATACGCAGTATTTT. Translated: CSVESPDITDTQYF.

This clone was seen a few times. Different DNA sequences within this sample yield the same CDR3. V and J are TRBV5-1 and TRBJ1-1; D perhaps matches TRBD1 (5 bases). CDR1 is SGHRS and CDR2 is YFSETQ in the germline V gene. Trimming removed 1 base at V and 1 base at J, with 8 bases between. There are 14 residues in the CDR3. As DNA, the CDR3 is TGCGCCAGCAGCTTGCCCACAGGGAACACTGAAGCTTTCTTT. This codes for CASSLPTGNTEAFF.

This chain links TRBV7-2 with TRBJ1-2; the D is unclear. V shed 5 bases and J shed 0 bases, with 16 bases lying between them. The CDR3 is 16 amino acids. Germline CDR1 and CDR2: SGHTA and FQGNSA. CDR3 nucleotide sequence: TGTGCCAGCAGCCCAGCCCGGGCCTTAGCTAACTATGGCTACACCTTC. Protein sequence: CASSPARALANYGYTF.

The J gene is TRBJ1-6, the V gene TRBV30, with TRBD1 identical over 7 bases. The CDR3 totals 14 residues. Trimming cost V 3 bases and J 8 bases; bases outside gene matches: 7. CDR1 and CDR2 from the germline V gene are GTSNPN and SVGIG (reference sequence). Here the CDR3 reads CAWRVTGTDSPLHF. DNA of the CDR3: TGTGCCTGGAGAGTGACAGGGACGGATTCACCCCTCCACTTT.